The source of this T cell receptor beta chain is a study of blood T cell repertoires in COVID-19. TCRdb's copy holds only in-frame clones and misses some; the assay was immunoSEQ multiplex PCR. The profile shows under 250,000 clones, around 82% of them singletons. The trim removed 5 bases at V and 0 bases at J, leaving 20 bases unmatched. Looked up from germline, CDR1 is SGHVS and CDR2 is FQNEAQ. This CDR3 has 20 amino acids. This clonotype originated in a woman aged 50 to 60 who had been exposed to COVID-19. The chain recombines TRBV7-8 with TRBJ1-1, with 8 bases identical to TRBD1. Sequences were obtained from PBMCs or T cells enriched from blood (not recorded which). CDR3 nucleotide sequence: TGTGCCAGCAGCCGACAGGGGAGAGGAATTGGGGGCGGAATGAACACTGAAGCTTTCTTT. Translating it yields CASSRQGRGIGGGMNTEAFF.